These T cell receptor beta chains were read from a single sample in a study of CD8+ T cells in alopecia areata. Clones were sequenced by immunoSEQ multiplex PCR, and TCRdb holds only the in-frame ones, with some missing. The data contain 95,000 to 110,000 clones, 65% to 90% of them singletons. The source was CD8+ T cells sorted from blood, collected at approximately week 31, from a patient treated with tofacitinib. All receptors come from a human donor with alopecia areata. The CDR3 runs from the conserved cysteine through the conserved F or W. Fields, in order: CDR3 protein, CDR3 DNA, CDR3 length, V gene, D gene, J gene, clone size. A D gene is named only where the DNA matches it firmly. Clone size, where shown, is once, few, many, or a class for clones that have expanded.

CDR3aa: CASSFRTGTFEYF
CDR3nt: TGTGCCAGCAGTTTTAGGACAGGGACTTTTGAGTACTTC
len: 13
v_gene: TRBV5-4
d_gene: TRBD1
j_gene: TRBJ2-7
abundance: -

CDR3aa: CASSMDRGATDTQYF
CDR3nt: TGTGCCAGCAGCATGGACAGGGGGGCCACAGATACGCAGTATTTT
len: 15
v_gene: TRBV7-9
d_gene: TRBD1
j_gene: TRBJ2-3
abundance: -

CDR3aa: CASSPGSLYEQYF
CDR3nt: TGTGCCAGTAGTCCCGGCAGCCTCTACGAGCAGTACTTC
len: 13
v_gene: TRBV19
d_gene: -
j_gene: TRBJ2-7
abundance: -

CDR3aa: CASSFGLAGAFQETQYF
CDR3nt: TGTGCCAGCAGCTTCGGACTAGCGGGAGCCTTTCAAGAGACCCAGTACTTC
len: 17
v_gene: TRBV11-2
d_gene: TRBD2
j_gene: TRBJ2-5
abundance: -

CDR3aa: CASSAKQGQTIQYF
CDR3nt: TGTGCCAGCAGCGCAAAACAGGGCCAGACCATTCAGTACTTC
len: 14
v_gene: TRBV5-6
d_gene: -
j_gene: TRBJ2-4
abundance: -

CDR3aa: CASSASGTNTGELFF
CDR3nt: TGTGCCAGCAGCGCTAGCGGAACGAACACCGGGGAGCTGTTTTTT
len: 15
v_gene: TRBV9
d_gene: TRBD2
j_gene: TRBJ2-2
abundance: -

CDR3aa: CASSWGQAPYEQYF
CDR3nt: TGTGCCAGCAGCTGGGGACAGGCCCCCTACGAGCAGTACTTC
len: 14
v_gene: TRBV7-9
d_gene: TRBD1
j_gene: TRBJ2-7
abundance: -

CDR3aa: CASSLGVGGYEQYF
CDR3nt: TGTGCCAGCAGCTTAGGGGTAGGGGGCTACGAGCAGTACTTC
len: 14
v_gene: TRBV11-2
d_gene: -
j_gene: TRBJ2-7
abundance: -

CDR3aa: CAWSVSGSNQPQHF
CDR3nt: TGTGCCTGGAGTGTATCAGGGAGCAATCAGCCCCAGCATTTT
len: 14
v_gene: TRBV30
d_gene: -
j_gene: TRBJ1-5
abundance: -

CDR3aa: CASSIGGSRELFF
CDR3nt: TGTGCCAGTAGTATAGGGGGCAGCCGGGAGCTGTTTTTT
len: 13
v_gene: TRBV19
d_gene: -
j_gene: TRBJ2-2
abundance: -

CDR3aa: CASSHGQALPETQYF
CDR3nt: TGTGCCAGCAGCCATGGACAGGCCCTGCCGGAGACCCAGTACTTC
len: 15
v_gene: TRBV6-6
d_gene: TRBD1
j_gene: TRBJ2-5
abundance: -

CDR3aa: CASSQGTGGNYEQYF
CDR3nt: TGCGCCAGCAGCCAAGGGACAGGGGGTAATTACGAGCAGTACTTC
len: 15
v_gene: TRBV4-1
d_gene: TRBD1
j_gene: TRBJ2-7
abundance: -

CDR3aa: CASSSPTGKVYEQYF
CDR3nt: TGTGCCAGCAGCTCCCCGACAGGGAAGGTCTACGAGCAGTACTTC
len: 15
v_gene: TRBV7-9
d_gene: TRBD1
j_gene: TRBJ2-7
abundance: -

CDR3aa: CASSATQGPYEQYF
CDR3nt: TGTGCCAGCAGCGCTACCCAGGGTCCCTACGAGCAGTACTTC
len: 14
v_gene: TRBV5-4
d_gene: -
j_gene: TRBJ2-7
abundance: -

CDR3aa: CASSARLGSDSYDEQFF
CDR3nt: TGTGCCAGCAGCGCCCGGCTTGGCTCCGACTCCTACGATGAGCAGTTCTTC
len: 17
v_gene: TRBV9
d_gene: -
j_gene: TRBJ2-1
abundance: -

CDR3aa: CASSYSPWQEEFF
CDR3nt: TGTGCCAGCAGTTACTCCCCGTGGCAGGAGGAGTTCTTC
len: 13
v_gene: TRBV6-5
d_gene: -
j_gene: TRBJ2-1
abundance: -

CDR3aa: CASRSTGGNDEQYF
CDR3nt: TGTGCCAGCAGGTCCACTGGAGGGAACGACGAGCAGTACTTC
len: 14
v_gene: TRBV7-2
d_gene: -
j_gene: TRBJ2-7
abundance: -

CDR3aa: CASSYSNRNTEAFF
CDR3nt: TGTGCCAGCAGTTACTCGAACCGGAACACTGAAGCTTTCTTT
len: 14
v_gene: TRBV6-5
d_gene: -
j_gene: TRBJ1-1
abundance: -

CDR3aa: CASSSANTGELFF
CDR3nt: TGTGCCAGCAGTTCCGCGAACACCGGGGAGCTGTTTTTT
len: 13
v_gene: TRBV6-5
d_gene: -
j_gene: TRBJ2-2
abundance: once